These T cell receptor beta chains were read from a single sample in a study of blood T cell repertoires in COVID-19. Profiled with immunoSEQ multiplex PCR; TCRdb holds only in-frame clones, not every one. This repertoire shows a few hundred thousand clones, around 86% found once; its top ten account for about 3%. The sample consisted of peripheral blood. The receptors come from a human donor in a cohort sampled during active COVID-19. Both conserved end residues are part of each CDR3. Each record gives: V gene, CDR3 protein.

>TRBV29-1
CSERQGAADTQYF
>TRBV28
CASSPWIGQGNQPQHF
>TRBV19
CASSSTANTGELFF
>TRBV6-1
CASSEPLGLFF
>TRBV19
CASSIDSASGSRGQFF
>TRBV5-1
CASSFWASGGSTDTQYF
>TRBV29-1
CSAGSGTGQTEAFF
>TRBV6-5
CASRRQEAIGQFF
>TRBV5-4
CASSDGSDRGLHEQYF
>TRBV12-2
CASQGPFWSPLHF
>TRBV11-2
CASSPKLAGSYEQYF
>TRBV20-1
CSASPRLPTNEKLFF
>TRBV7-3
CASSLMGTGGYEQYF
>TRBV5-4
CASSSRLAGRTGELFF
>TRBV15
CATSTNTEAFF
>TRBV2
CASSVGRGIEPQHF
>TRBV25-1
CARMRDREIGEQYF
>TRBV19
CASSQGAQGQPQHF
>TRBV6-5
CASSGTGDGMEQFF
>TRBV29-1
CSSTPGDRLAGGPETQYF
>TRBV7-2
CASSPTRTLREQYF
>TRBV27
CASNNGAGAPYNEQFF
>TRBV5-1
CASSLGTGSKQYF
>TRBV7-8
CASGPLARTYEQYF
>TRBV7-9
CASSLHGTQTYEQYF
>TRBV2
CASTLIPTTGEGEQYF
>TRBV4-2
CASTAGTRGDTQYF
>TRBV21-1
CATRDRVDIQYF
>TRBV25-1
CATKPDSPKETQYF
>TRBV12-3/TRBV12-4
CASRGSNYGYTF
>TRBV3-1/TRBV3-2
CASSAQGGEQFF
>TRBV30
CAWSPGLATGRSYGRTYEQYF
>TRBV4-2
CASSQLLSGAIRNTIYF
>TRBV18
CASSPASQGVNTIYF
>TRBV3-1/TRBV3-2
CASSRTGTGQRTGTGELFF
>TRBV30
CAWSVGGDVYQPQHF
>TRBV11-3
CASSPGTSQIETQYF
>TRBV30
CAWSVSSGNTIYF
>TRBV29-1
CSVEDDGLAGGPSYNEQFF
>TRBV11-3
CASSGQGADADTQYF
>TRBV27
CASSLSLEGVLSSYNEQFF
>TRBV15
CATSRWAQGATTF
>TRBV18
CASSQLGTSGHKGPTDTQYF
>TRBV6-6
CASSYPVPGQGYEQYF
>TRBV27
CASSFGGNNEQFF
>TRBV6-5
CASSREETQYF
>TRBV30
CAWSPGLSNEKLFF
>TRBV15
CATSRDRQGVYGYTF
>TRBV11-1
CASSRGGIPGNTIYF
>TRBV28
CASSSRGQGAYGYTF
>TRBV5-4
CASSFGAPNAGELFF
>TRBV18
CASSPEGQLGGYTF
>TRBV19
CASFRRDRPYGYTF
>TRBV7-9
CASSLWEKETQYF
>TRBV11-2
CASSSALITDTQYF
>TRBV27
CASSLDRVADEQYF
>TRBV10-2
CASSESDSYPPGELFF
>TRBV2
CASSATGTPSYEQYF